This TCR beta chain was recorded in a study of CD8 T cell repertoires and HIV-1 epitope variants. Concerning this clone itself: Its antigen is not identified.

Clones were sequenced by immunoSEQ multiplex PCR, and TCRdb holds only the in-frame ones, with some missing. The table includes roughly 5,000 clones, roughly two thirds detected once. The CDR3 loop spans 13 amino acids. V lost 1 base and J 6 bases, leaving 10 bases between the germline ends. Germline V gene sequence: CDR1 MNHNS, CDR2 SASEGT. The source material was cultured CD8+ T cells derived from PBMCs. The receptor comes from a male donor with HIV. The gene calls are TRBV6-1 and TRBJ2-7; D unclear. CDR3 nucleotide sequence: TGTGCCAGCAGTGAAGGGGCCGGCCTCGAGCAGTACTTC. Encoded protein: CASSEGAGLEQYF.